The text below deals with one T cell receptor beta chain. The specificity of this receptor is unknown. The CDR3 end is not reached by the read, which stops 3 residues before it; the germline J gene fills it in. This sample's time point label indicates: blood sample drawn before combined kidney and bone marrow transplant. For bulk CFSE mixed lymphocyte reactions, CFSE-labeled recipient PBMCs were cocultured for 6 days with irradiated donor PBMCs and were then stained for CD3/CD4/CD8 and FACS-sorted. The patients were several recipients of combined kidney and bone marrow transplants from the ITN036ST trial, and samples were available only from these trial subjects. Healthy control blood was processed to PBMCs by Ficoll density gradient and cryopreserved, and patient PBMCs were collected before and after transplant. The source of the sample is a study of Tregs in tolerant kidney transplant recipients (dated 2019 in TCRdb). Some background on the complete study: Transplants used related donors with nonmyeloablative bone marrow transplantation; mixed chimerism was transient in the human trials. The study applied TCRbeta sequencing to find donor-specific regulatory T cells before combined kidney and bone marrow transplantation and then followed those same cells after transplant.

Trimmed from V: 0 bases; trimmed from J: 6 bases; junction bases lacking a gene match: 4. From cysteine to phenylalanine, the CDR3 is 14 amino acids long. Of the CDR3's DNA, 33 bases were read; they are in frame from base 1. CDR1 MNHEY and CDR2 SMNVEV are derived from the germline V gene (reference sequence). Paper-wide results and their limitations: For some patients, the PCR primers changed as time went on, which meant samples from those patients could not be compared with one another at the nucleotide level. The study was constrained by small patient numbers, and validation of the findings is required in larger populations and under other immunosuppression protocols. Biological reproducibility was not directly assessed, although technical replication error appeared to be minimal. Expanding Tregs with activated donor B cells appeared to identify the most biologically relevant and donor-specific TCRbeta repertoire. Donor-specific Treg expansion exceeded global Treg expansion in tolerant patients, suggesting antigen-driven rather than nonspecific expansion.

For TCRbeta CDR3 sequencing, genomic DNA from the sorted cells was extracted using the QIAGEN DNeasy Blood and Tissue Kit. Through immunoSEQ, high-throughput TCRbeta CDR3 sequencing was done commercially, including PCR amplification with internal controls and bias correction. Turning to the authors' computational methods: Unique productive TCRbeta sequences were defined by CDR3 nucleotide sequence when primers matched and otherwise by CDR3 amino acid sequence together with Vbeta and Jbeta genes. A sequence counted as donor-reactive if, in CFSE-low cells, the sequence had a frequency of at least 0.01% and was expanded at least 5-fold compared with unstimulated cells. Jensen-Shannon divergence calculated on the top 100 TCRbeta sequences ranked by frequency was used to measure repertoire divergence. For samples with multiple sequencing runs, sorting error was corrected in each run separately before the runs were combined. TCRdb limited this immuneACCESS table to in-frame rearrangements with V and J called. A share of clones is missing; checked studies link under half to unresolved V genes, and the rest is unexplained. From that table come the V and J calls and clone size; the DNA was used to work out D and trimming. In this sample's table one finds around 3,000 clones. Jointly, the top ten make up 7.9% of the sample.

The rearrangement joined TRBV27 to TRBJ2-7, with TRBD2 matching 8 junction bases. Sequenced material: CD8+ T cells from blood cultured with allogeneic cells, taken before the transplant. This receptor was taken from a human patient who received a combined kidney and bone marrow transplant. Incomplete CDR3 DNA: TGTGCCAGCAGTTTATCAGGACTAGCCCGCGAG. Protein translation: CASSLSGLARE. The full CDR3 protein is CASSLSGLAREQYF.